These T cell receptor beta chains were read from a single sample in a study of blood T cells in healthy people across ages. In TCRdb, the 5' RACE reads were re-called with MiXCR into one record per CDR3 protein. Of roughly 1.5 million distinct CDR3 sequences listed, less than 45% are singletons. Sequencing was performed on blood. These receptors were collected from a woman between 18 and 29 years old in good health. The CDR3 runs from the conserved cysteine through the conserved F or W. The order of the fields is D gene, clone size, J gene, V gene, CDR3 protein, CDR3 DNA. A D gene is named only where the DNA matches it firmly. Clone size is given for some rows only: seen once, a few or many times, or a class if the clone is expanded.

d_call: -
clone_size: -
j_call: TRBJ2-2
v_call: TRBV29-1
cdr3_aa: CSVVPNTGELFF
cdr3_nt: TGCAGCGTTGTCCCGAACACCGGGGAGCTGTTTTTT

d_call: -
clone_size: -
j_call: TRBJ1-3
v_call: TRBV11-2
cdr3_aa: CASSPGQIAGTIYF
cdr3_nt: TGTGCCAGCAGCCCCGGCCAGATTGCGGGCACCATATATTTT

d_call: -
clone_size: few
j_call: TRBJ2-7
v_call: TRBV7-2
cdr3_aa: CASSLAGGLDEQYF
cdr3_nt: TGTGCCAGCAGCTTAGCGGGGGGGCTCGACGAGCAGTACTTC

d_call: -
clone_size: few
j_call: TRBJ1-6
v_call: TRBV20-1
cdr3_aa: CSAQDWRSPLHF
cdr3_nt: TGCAGTGCCCAGGACTGGAGATCACCCCTCCACTTT

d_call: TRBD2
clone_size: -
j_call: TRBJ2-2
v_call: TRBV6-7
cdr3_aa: CASSYSPGTSGTSVGAGELFF
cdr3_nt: TGTGCCAGCAGTTACTCCCCCGGGACTAGCGGAACTAGTGTCGGGGCCGGGGAGCTGTTTTTT

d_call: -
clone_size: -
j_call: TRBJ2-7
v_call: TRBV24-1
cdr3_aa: CATRRTGSNEQYF
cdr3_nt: TGTGCCACCCGACGTACGGGAAGTAATGAGCAGTACTTC

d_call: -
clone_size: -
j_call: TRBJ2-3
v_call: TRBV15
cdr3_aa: CATSRVQFTDTQYF
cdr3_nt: TGTGCCACCAGCAGAGTCCAGTTCACAGATACGCAGTATTTT

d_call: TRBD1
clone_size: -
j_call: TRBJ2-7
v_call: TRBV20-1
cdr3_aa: CSARGTGTGLYEQYF
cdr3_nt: TGCAGTGCTAGGGGGACCGGGACAGGGCTCTACGAGCAGTACTTC

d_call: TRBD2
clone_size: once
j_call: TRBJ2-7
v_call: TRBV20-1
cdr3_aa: CSAGGLAVFSSYEQYF
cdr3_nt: TGCAGTGCCGGGGGACTAGCGGTTTTTAGCTCCTACGAGCAGTACTTC

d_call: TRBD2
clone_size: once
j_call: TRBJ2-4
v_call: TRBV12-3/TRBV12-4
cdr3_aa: CASSPRTSGGTENIQYF
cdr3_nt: TGTGCCAGCAGTCCACGGACTAGCGGGGGTACTGAAAACATTCAGTACTTC